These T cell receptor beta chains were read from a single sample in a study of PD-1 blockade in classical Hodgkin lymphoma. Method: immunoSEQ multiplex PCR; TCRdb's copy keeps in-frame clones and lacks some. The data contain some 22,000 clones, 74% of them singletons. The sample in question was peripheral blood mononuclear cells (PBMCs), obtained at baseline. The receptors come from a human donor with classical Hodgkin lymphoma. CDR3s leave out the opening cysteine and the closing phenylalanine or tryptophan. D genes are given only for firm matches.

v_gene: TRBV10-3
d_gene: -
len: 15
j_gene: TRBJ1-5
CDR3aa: AISESRAEYSNQPQH

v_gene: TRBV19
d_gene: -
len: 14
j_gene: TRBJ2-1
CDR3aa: ASSIAEGATYNEQF

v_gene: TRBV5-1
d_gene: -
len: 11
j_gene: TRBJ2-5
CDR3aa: ASSLAGKETQY

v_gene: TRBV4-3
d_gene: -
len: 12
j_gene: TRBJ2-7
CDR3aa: ASSQDTESYEQY

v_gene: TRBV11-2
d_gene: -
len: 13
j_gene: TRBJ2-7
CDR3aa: ASSPPGGGVDEQY

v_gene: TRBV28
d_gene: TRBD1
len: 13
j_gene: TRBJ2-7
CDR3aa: ASSSLQGLAYEQY

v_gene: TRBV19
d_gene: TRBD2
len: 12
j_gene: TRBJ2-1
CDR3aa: ASRLAGAYNEQF

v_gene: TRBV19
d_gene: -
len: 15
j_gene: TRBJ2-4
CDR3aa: ASSIDQARLAKNIQY

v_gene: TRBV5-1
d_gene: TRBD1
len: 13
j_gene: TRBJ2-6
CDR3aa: ASSRTGSGANVLT

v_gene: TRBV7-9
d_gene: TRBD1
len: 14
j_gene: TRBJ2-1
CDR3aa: ASSLSWDRGRNEQF

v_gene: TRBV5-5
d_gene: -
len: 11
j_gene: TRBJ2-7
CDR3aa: ASSRDLLYEQY

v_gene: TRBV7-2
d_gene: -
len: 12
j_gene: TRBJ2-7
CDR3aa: ASSSGTLGYEQY

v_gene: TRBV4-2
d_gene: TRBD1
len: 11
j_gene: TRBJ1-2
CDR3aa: ASRGRGQGGYT

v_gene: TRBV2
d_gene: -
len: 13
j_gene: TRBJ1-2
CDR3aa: ASSAEGGAIHGYT

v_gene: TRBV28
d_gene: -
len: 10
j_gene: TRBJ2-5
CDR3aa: ASSLVVETQY

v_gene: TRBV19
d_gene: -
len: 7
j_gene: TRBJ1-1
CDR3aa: ARSPEAF

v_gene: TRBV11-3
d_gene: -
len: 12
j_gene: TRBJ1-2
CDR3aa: ASSLEVGNYGYT

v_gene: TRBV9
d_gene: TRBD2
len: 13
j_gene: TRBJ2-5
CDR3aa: ASSVASGEKETQY

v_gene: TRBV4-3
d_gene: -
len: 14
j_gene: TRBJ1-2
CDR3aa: ASSQDQYTSNYGYT

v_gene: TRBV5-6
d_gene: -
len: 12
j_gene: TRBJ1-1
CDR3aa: ASSFGWVNTEAF

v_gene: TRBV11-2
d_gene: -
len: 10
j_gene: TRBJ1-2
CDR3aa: ASSPSGRGYT

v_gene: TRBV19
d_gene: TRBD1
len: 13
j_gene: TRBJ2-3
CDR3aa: ASSMDRLSTDTQY

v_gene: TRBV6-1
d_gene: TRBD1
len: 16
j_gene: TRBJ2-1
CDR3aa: ASSEARRGQKIYNEQF

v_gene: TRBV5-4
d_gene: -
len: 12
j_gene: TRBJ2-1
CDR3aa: ASSLTGLYNEQF

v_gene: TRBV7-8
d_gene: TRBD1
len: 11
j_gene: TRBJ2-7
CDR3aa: ASSLGQVGEQY

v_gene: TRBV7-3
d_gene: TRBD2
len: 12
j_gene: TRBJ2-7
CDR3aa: ASSLTGGRDEQY

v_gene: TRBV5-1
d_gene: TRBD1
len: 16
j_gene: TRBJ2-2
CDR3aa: ASSLQRGLSADTGELF

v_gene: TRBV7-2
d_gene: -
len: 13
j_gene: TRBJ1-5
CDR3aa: ASSLGWGSGQPQH

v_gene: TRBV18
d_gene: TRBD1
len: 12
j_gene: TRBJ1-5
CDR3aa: ASSRDRALSPQH

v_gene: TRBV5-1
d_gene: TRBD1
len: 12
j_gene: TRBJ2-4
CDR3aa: ASSLGTGLNIQY

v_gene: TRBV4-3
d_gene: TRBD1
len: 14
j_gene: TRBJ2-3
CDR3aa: ASSQDWGQGMDTQY

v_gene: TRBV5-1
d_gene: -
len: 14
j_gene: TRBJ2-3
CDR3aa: ASSLEVGPPRDTQY

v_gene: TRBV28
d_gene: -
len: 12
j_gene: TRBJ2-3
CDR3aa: ATSEMAGTDTQY

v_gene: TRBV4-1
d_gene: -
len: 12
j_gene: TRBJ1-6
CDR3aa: ASSQDRGNSPLH

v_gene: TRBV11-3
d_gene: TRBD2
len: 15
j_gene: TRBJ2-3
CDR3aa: ASSSWDLAGVEDTQY

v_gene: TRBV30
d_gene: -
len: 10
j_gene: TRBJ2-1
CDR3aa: AWSVSLPGQF

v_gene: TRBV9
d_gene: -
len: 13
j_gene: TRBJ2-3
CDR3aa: ASSVFGRGSDTQY